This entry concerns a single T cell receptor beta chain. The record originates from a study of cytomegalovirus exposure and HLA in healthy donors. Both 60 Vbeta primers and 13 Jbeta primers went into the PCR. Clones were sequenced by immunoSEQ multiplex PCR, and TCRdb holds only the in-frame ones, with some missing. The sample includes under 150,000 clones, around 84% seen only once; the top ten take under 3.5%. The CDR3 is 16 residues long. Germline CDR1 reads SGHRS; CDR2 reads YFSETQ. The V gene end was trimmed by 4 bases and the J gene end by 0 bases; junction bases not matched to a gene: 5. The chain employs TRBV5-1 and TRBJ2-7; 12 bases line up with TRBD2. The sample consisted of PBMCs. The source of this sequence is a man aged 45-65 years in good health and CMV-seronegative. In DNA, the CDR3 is TGCGCCAGCAGCGTAACTAGCGGGGGGCTCTCCTACGAGCAGTACTTC. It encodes CASSVTSGGLSYEQYF.